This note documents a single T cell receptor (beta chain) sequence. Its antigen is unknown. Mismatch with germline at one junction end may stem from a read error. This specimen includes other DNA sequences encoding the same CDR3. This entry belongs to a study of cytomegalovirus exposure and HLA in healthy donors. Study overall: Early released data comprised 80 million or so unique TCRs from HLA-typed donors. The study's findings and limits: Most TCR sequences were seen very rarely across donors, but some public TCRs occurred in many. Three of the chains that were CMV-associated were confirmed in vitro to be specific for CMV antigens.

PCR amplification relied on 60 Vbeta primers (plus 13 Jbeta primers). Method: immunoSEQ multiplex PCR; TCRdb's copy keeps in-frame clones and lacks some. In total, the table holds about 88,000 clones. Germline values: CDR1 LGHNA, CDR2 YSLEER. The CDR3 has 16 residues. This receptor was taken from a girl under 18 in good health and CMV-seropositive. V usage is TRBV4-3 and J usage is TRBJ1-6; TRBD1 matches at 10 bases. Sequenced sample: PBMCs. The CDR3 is CASSQLPRDRGSPLHF. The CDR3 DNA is TGCGCCAGCAGCCAACTCCCAAGGGACAGGGGTTCACCCCTACACTTT.